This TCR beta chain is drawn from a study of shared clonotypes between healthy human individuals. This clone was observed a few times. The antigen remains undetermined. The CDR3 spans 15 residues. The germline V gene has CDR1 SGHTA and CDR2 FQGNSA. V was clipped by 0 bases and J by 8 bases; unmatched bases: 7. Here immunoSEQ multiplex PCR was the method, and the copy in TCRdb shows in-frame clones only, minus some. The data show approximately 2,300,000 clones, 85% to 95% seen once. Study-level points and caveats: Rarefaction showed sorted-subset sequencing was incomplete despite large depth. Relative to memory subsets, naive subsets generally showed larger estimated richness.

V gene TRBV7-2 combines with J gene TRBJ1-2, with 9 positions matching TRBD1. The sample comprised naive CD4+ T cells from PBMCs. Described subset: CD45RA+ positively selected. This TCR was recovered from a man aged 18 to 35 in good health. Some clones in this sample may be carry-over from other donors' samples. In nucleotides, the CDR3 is TGTGCCAGCAGCTTAGCCGGACAGGGGAGGTTGGGCTACACCTTC. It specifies CASSLAGQGRLGYTF.